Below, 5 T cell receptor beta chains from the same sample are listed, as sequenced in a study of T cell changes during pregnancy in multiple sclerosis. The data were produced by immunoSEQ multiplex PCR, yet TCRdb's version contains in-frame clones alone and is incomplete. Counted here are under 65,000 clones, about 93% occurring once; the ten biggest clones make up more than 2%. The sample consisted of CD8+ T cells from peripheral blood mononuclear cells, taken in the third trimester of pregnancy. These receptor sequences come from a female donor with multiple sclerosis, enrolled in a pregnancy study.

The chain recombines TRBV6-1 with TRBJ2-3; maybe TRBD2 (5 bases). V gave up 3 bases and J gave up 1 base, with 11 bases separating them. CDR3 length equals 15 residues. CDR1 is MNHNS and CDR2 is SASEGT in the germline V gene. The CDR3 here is CASSDFSVRTDTQYF. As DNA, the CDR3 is TGTGCCAGCAGTGACTTTAGCGTACGCACAGATACGCAGTATTTT.

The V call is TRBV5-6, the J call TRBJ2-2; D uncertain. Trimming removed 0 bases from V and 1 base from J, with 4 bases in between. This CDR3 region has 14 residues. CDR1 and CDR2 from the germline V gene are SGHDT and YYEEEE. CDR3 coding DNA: TGTGCCAGCAGCTTGGCCGGGAACACCGGGGAGCTGTTTTTT. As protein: CASSLAGNTGELFF.

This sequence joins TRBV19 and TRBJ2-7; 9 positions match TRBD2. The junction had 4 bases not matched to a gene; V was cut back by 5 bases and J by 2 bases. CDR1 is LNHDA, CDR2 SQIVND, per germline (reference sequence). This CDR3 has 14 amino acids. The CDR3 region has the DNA TGTGCCAGTAGTCCTCTAGCGGGGCCCTACGAGCAGTACTTC. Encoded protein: CASSPLAGPYEQYF.

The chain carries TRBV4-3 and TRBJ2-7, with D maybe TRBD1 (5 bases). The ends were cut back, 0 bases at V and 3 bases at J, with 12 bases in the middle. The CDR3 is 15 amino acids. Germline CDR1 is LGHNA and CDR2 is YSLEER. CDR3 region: CASSQDQGPLYEQYF. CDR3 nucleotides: TGCGCCAGCAGCCAAGACCAGGGCCCCCTCTACGAGCAGTACTTC.

In nucleotides, the CDR3 is TGCGCCAGCAGTGAAGTCTACGGAGTCGAGTTCTTC. Amino acids: CASSEVYGVEFF. The V gene is TRBV10-1, the J gene TRBJ2-1, with D hard to call. Trimming removed 3 bases at V and 14 bases at J, with 14 bases between. In germline, CDR1 is WNHNN, CDR2 SYGVQD (reference sequence). CDR3 size: 12 residues.